This T cell receptor beta chain was recorded in a study of blood T cell repertoires in COVID-19. Study-wide background: Researchers got acute and convalescent COVID-19 samples from the United States, Italy and Spain. T cells, B-cell-depleted T cells, or PBMCs supplied cDNA or gDNA.

In the original analysis: Amplification with reference gene primers provided the estimates of nucleated cell counts. Libraries were prepared by immunoSEQ multiplex PCR; TCRdb keeps only in-frame clonotypes and omits some of them. That table furnishes V, J and clone size, whereas the DNA furnished D and trimming. In the table there are 100,000 to 150,000 clones, about 85% of which are singletons. The CDR3 contains 14 residues. Germline CDR1 and CDR2: KGHSH and LQKENI. V was clipped by 2 bases and J by 1 base, with 8 bases between them. The gene calls are TRBV18 and TRBJ1-1; possible D gene TRBD1, 5 bases. The receptor was isolated from a woman aged 80 or older with acute or convalescent COVID-19. The specimen was peripheral blood. CDR3 sequence reads: CASSPNGQNTEAFF. The CDR3 region has the DNA TGTGCCAGCTCACCAAACGGACAGAACACTGAAGCTTTCTTT.